Only a few counts were recorded for the clone carrying this T cell receptor (beta chain). MiXCR, applied by TCRdb to the RT-PCR reads, yields one record per CDR3 protein. Of about a million distinct CDR3 sequences detected, about a sixth appear once; the ten largest clones hold about 6%. The V and J ends lost 3 bases and 4 bases, in that order; junction bases with no gene match: 8. The CDR3 sequence is 15 residues long. The sample originates from a study of patients and donors after allogeneic stem cell transplantation. Material for sequencing was blood, either unsorted or a sorted T cell fraction (not recorded which). The V gene is TRBV12-3 or TRBV12-4, the J gene TRBJ1-2; TRBD1 aligns across 7 bases. This clonotype originated in a human donor who was either an allogeneic HSCT recipient or a stem cell or donor lymphocyte infusion donor (not recorded which). It is not recorded whose cells these are; they may come from a transplant donor. CDR3 sequence: CASSLGQTPSYGYTF. As DNA, the CDR3 is TGTGCCAGCAGTTTGGGACAGACACCCAGCTATGGCTACACCTTC.